This is a list of T cell receptor beta chains from one sample in a study of blood T cells in healthy people across ages. TCRdb itself ran the 5' RACE reads through MiXCR, one entry per CDR3 protein. Here the sample spans 750,000 to 950,000 distinct CDR3 sequences, around 29% being singletons. The same sample was also used in a study of T cells of mothers and their children.

Sequencing was done on a sample of blood. The receptor set was obtained from a woman aged 40 to 50 in good health. Each CDR3 is given with its conserved first and last residue. D genes are given only for firm matches. Clone size is stated in some rows and not others, as once, few, many or a class when expanded.

v_gene,len,j_gene,abundance,d_gene,CDR3aa,CDR3nt
TRBV28,16,TRBJ2-5,.,.,CASSLYPKGVGETQYF,TGTGCCAGCAGTTTATACCCTAAGGGAGTAGGGGAGACCCAGTACTTC
TRBV6-5,13,TRBJ1-1,.,.,CASKSDLNTEAFF,TGTGCCAGCAAGTCAGACCTGAACACTGAAGCTTTCTTT
TRBV28,16,TRBJ2-1,many,TRBD2,CASSPIGGAWINEQFF,TGTGCCAGCAGCCCAATCGGGGGGGCCTGGATAAATGAGCAGTTCTTC
TRBV20-1,14,TRBJ2-1,.,TRBD1,CSASPGTGTYEQFF,TGCAGTGCAAGTCCCGGGACAGGGACCTATGAGCAGTTCTTC
TRBV5-1,16,TRBJ2-3,many,TRBD2,CASSLTAGGPTDTQYF,TGCGCCAGCAGCTTGACGGCGGGGGGGCCCACAGATACGCAGTATTTT
TRBV7-2,16,TRBJ2-7,.,.,CASSLEGTLGFYEQYF,TGTGCCAGCAGCTTAGAGGGAACATTGGGGTTCTACGAGCAGTACTTC
TRBV20-1,11,TRBJ2-3,few,.,CSASRGDTQYF,TGCAGTGCTAGTAGGGGGGATACGCAGTATTTT
TRBV29-1,15,TRBJ2-7,many,TRBD1,CSVDRDRALSYEQYF,TGCAGCGTTGATCGGGACAGGGCATTATCCTACGAGCAGTACTTC
TRBV6-4,14,TRBJ2-1,many,.,CASSERTEGNEQFF,TGTGCCAGCAGTGAAAGGACAGAGGGCAATGAGCAGTTCTTC
TRBV5-1,14,TRBJ2-7,.,.,CASSLGQLAYEQYF,TGCGCCAGCAGCTTGGGACAGTTGGCTTACGAGCAGTACTTC
TRBV20-1,13,TRBJ1-1,many,.,CSASDPHKTEAFF,TGCAGTGCTTCTGATCCACACAAAACTGAAGCTTTCTTT
TRBV5-1,15,TRBJ1-6,.,.,CASSKDGSPFKTLHF,TGCGCCAGCAGCAAAGACGGGAGCCCCTTTAAGACCCTCCACTTT
TRBV5-1,15,TRBJ2-1,few,.,CASSLGRPSYNEQFF,TGCGCCAGCAGCTTGGGACGACCCTCCTACAATGAGCAGTTCTTC
TRBV25-1,13,TRBJ2-7,few,.,CTSSATGFYEQYF,TGTACCAGCAGTGCCACAGGGTTTTACGAGCAGTACTTC
TRBV18,14,TRBJ2-5,many,.,CASSPSGQGETQYF,TGTGCCAGCTCACCATCCGGTCAGGGCGAGACCCAGTACTTC
TRBV7-2,15,TRBJ2-1,few,.,CASSLTPSGTNEQFF,TGTGCCAGCAGCTTAACCCCTTCAGGGACCAATGAGCAGTTCTTC
TRBV18,12,TRBJ1-1,.,TRBD1,CASSGTGVEAFF,TGTGCCAGCTCGGGGACAGGGGTTGAAGCTTTCTTT
TRBV27,15,TRBJ1-1,.,TRBD1,CASSSSLTGGFEAFF,TGTGCCAGCAGTTCCTCCCTGACAGGGGGCTTTGAAGCTTTCTTT
TRBV2,13,TRBJ2-5,.,.,CASREKGGETQYF,TGTGCCAGCAGGGAGAAGGGGGGAGAGACCCAGTACTTC
TRBV20-1,14,TRBJ1-4,few,.,CSARRGGLLEKLFF,TGCAGTGCTAGAAGGGGGGGACTGCTTGAAAAACTGTTTTTT
TRBV28,15,TRBJ2-7,few,.,CASSSGSLVTYEQYF,TGTGCCAGCAGTTCAGGGTCTCTAGTTACCTACGAGCAGTACTTC
TRBV5-6,14,TRBJ2-7,few,.,CASTQVSVPYEQYF,TGTGCCAGCACCCAAGTCAGCGTACCCTACGAGCAGTACTTC
TRBV15,15,TRBJ2-6,few,.,CATSSDSTGANVLTF,TGTGCCACCAGCAGCGACAGTACTGGGGCCAACGTCCTGACTTTC
TRBV5-5,13,TRBJ2-1,many,TRBD2,CASSLPGGNEQFF,TGTGCCAGCAGCTTGCCGGGGGGCAATGAGCAGTTCTTC
TRBV3-1,13,TRBJ2-7,few,.,CASSHELSYEQYF,TGTGCCAGCAGCCATGAACTAAGCTACGAGCAGTACTTC
TRBV19,13,TRBJ2-7,few,.,CASSQGLSNEQYF,TGTGCCAGTAGCCAGGGTCTATCAAACGAGCAGTACTTC
TRBV5-1,14,TRBJ1-1,few,.,CASSRGQPRGEAFF,TGCGCCAGCAGCCGGGGACAACCTCGGGGTGAAGCTTTCTTT
TRBV7-3,14,TRBJ2-5,.,.,CASSQQAIQETQYF,TGCGCCAGCAGTCAACAGGCCATACAAGAGACCCAGTACTTC
TRBV2,15,TRBJ1-2,.,TRBD1,CAGDRGVEARYGYTF,TGTGCCGGAGACAGGGGTGTGGAGGCTCGCTATGGCTACACCTTC
TRBV4-1,16,TRBJ1-5,many,.,CASSQPKAGNNQPQHF,TGCGCCAGCAGCCAACCGAAGGCAGGAAACAATCAGCCCCAGCATTTT
TRBV29-1,15,TRBJ1-2,.,.,CSVTEPILWDYGYTF,TGCAGCGTCACGGAACCGATCCTTTGGGACTATGGCTACACCTTC
TRBV6-5,14,TRBJ1-1,.,.,CASSLGRGNSEAFF,TGTGCCAGCAGTTTAGGACGGGGAAACTCCGAAGCTTTCTTT
TRBV10-3,14,TRBJ2-3,.,TRBD1,CAISSGQAGDTQYF,TGTGCCATCAGTTCGGGACAGGCTGGAGATACGCAGTATTTT
TRBV15,14,TRBJ1-2,few,TRBD1,CATSGGGDSYGYTF,TGTGCCACCAGCGGCGGTGGGGACAGCTATGGCTACACCTTC
TRBV28,13,TRBJ1-5,.,.,CASSFEVIRPQHF,TGTGCCAGCAGTTTTGAAGTAATCAGGCCCCAGCATTTT
TRBV5-1,16,TRBJ2-7,.,.,CASSPIDRKGSYEQYF,TGCGCCAGCAGCCCCATCGACAGGAAGGGCTCCTACGAGCAGTACTTC
TRBV7-9,15,TRBJ1-1,.,.,CASSLGGTDGTEAFF,TGTGCCAGCAGCTTAGGGGGTACCGATGGTACTGAAGCTTTCTTT
TRBV20-1,14,TRBJ2-7,.,.,CSARGDVRNYEQYF,TGCAGTGCTAGAGGTGACGTAAGGAACTACGAGCAGTACTTC
TRBV28,15,TRBJ2-7,many,TRBD1,CASSPTWTGAYEQYF,TGTGCCAGCAGTCCAACTTGGACAGGGGCCTACGAGCAGTACTTC
TRBV6-5,15,TRBJ2-1,many,.,CASSYSGVRYNEQFF,TGTGCCAGCAGTTACTCGGGGGTTCGCTACAATGAGCAGTTCTTC
TRBV5-1,15,TRBJ2-5,.,TRBD2,CAGSFGTSIGETQYF,TGCGCCGGCAGCTTCGGGACTAGCATAGGCGAGACCCAGTACTTC